This TCR beta chain was recovered during a study of identical twins. The table lists this clonotype with a few counts. TCRdb itself ran the 5' RACE reads through MiXCR, one entry per CDR3 protein. The sample yields hundreds of thousands of distinct CDR3 sequences, around a sixth seen once. CDR1 and CDR2 from the germline V gene are KGHSH and LQKENI. CDR3 length: 15 amino acids. Trimming cost V 1 base and J 4 bases, with 14 bases left between them. Another study also made use of these data, one on T cells expressing NK-cell markers.

V gene TRBV18 combines with J gene TRBJ2-7; a possible D gene is TRBD2 (7 bases). This TCR was recovered from a woman in her late teens or twenties in good health. The sequencing input was PBMCs. The CDR3 protein is CASSPLYGGRYEQYF. DNA for the CDR3: TGTGCCAGCTCACCACTGTACGGGGGGCGGTACGAGCAGTACTTC.